The clone carrying this TCR beta chain was observed at least ten times. Its antigen is not known. Germline assignment: CDR1 SGHRS and CDR2 YFSETQ. V was pared by 3 bases and J by 2 bases, with 8 bases of the junction left unmatched. This CDR3 contains 15 residues. The data stem from a study of blood T cells in healthy people across ages. Study-wide points: Aged donors had fewer naive CD4+ cells and lower diversity than long-lived donors.

A second PCR of 7 to 11 cycles used a sample-barcoded 5' primer and a J-beta primer mix. TCRdb passed the 5' RACE reads through MiXCR, listing each CDR3 protein once. The sample yields under 850,000 distinct CDR3 sequences, around 36% seen once. Each sample had at least 7 million PBMCs isolated. V gene TRBV5-1 combines with J gene TRBJ2-7; 7 bases align to TRBD1. The material sequenced was blood. The receptor comes from a man between 18 and 35 years old in good health. CDR3 nucleotides: TGCGCCAGCAGCTCCCCAGGGGGAAGGGCCTACGAGCAGTACTTC. Amino acids: CASSSPGGRAYEQYF.